The 5 T cell receptor beta chains below come from one sample, sequenced in a study of T cell repertoires in ileal Crohn's disease. Here immunoSEQ multiplex PCR was the method, and the copy in TCRdb shows in-frame clones only, minus some. The sample consists of about 10,000 clones, about four fifths of them appearing once. Sequences were obtained from ileal tissue. Source of these receptors: an adult with Crohn's disease.

The genes are TRBV10-2 and TRBJ2-4, with D tentatively TRBD2 (5 bases). Germline V gene sequence: CDR1 WSHSY, CDR2 SAAADI. V was cut by 2 bases and J by 7 bases, with 12 bases left in between. This CDR3 is 14 amino acids long. DNA for the CDR3: TGCGCCAGCAGTGAGGACTATACGTTGAACATTCAGTACTTC. Translating gives CASSEDYTLNIQYF.

The V call is TRBV6-1, the J call TRBJ2-3; D is unclear. V lost 5 bases and J lost 5, with 11 bases in between. This CDR3 is 13 amino acids long. Germline-derived CDR1 and CDR2 are MNHNS and SASEGT. The CDR3, as DNA: TGTGCCAGCAGTTCAAAGAGTCGAGATACGCAGTATTTT. Its protein is CASSSKSRDTQYF.

In its sample, this clone was seen once. The V gene is TRBV19, the J gene TRBJ2-2, with a weak D call TRBD1 (6 bases). V was clipped by 3 bases and J by 3 bases, with 11 bases between them. The CDR3 loop spans 15 amino acids. Germline V gene lookup returns CDR1 LNHDA and CDR2 SQIVND (reference sequence). CDR3 DNA sequence: TGTGCCAGTAGTATTAGGACAGCCTACACCGGGGAGCTGTTTTTT. Protein sequence: CASSIRTAYTGELFF. The complete variable domain, with remaining parts taken from reference TRBV19 and TRBJ2-2, reads DGGITQSPKYLFRKEGQNVTLSCEQNLNHDAMYWYRQDPGQGLRLIYYSQIVNDFQKGDIAEGYSVSREKKESFPLTVTSAQKNPTAFYLCASSIRTAYTGELFFGEGSRLTVL.

This chain connects TRBV6-5 to TRBJ1-5, with D tentatively TRBD1 (5 bases). The CDR3 contains 12 residues. Germline values: CDR1 MNHEY, CDR2 SVGAGI. The V end lost 5 bases, the J end lost 6 bases, and 8 bases lay between the germline ends. CDR3: CASSLRGQPQHF. The CDR3 nucleotides are TGTGCCAGCAGTCTTAGGGGTCAGCCCCAGCATTTT.

The V call is TRBV7-2, the J call TRBJ2-3, with 11 bases fitting TRBD2. In germline, CDR1 is SGHTA, CDR2 FQGNSA. With V trimmed by 3 bases and J by 4 bases, 6 bases remained unmatched. This CDR3 is built from 16 residues. CDR3 nucleotides: TGTGCCAGCAGCTTTAGCGGGGGGGCCGGCGCAGATACGCAGTATTTT. Protein product: CASSFSGGAGADTQYF.